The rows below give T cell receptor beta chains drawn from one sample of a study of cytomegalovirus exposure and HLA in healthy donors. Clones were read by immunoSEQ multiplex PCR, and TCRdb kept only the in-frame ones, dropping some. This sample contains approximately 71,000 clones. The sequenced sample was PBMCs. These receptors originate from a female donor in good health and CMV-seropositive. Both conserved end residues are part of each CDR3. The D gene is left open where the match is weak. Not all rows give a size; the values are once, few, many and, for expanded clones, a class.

DNA: TGTGCCAGCAGCGAGACAGGGCACGGGGAGCTGTTTTTT
CDR3: CASSETGHGELFF
D: TRBD1
J: TRBJ2-2
V: TRBV5-7
size: .

DNA: TGTGCCAGCAGTTTATACGGGGGGGCCTCCTACGAGCAGTACTTC
CDR3: CASSLYGGASYEQYF
D: TRBD2
J: TRBJ2-7
V: TRBV28
size: .

DNA: TGCGCCAGCAAACAACCTCACCGATCCTACGAGCAGTACTTC
CDR3: CASKQPHRSYEQYF
D: .
J: TRBJ2-7
V: TRBV10-2
size: .

DNA: TGTGCCAGCAGCGTAGTTCGGGGAACTGAAGCTTTCTTT
CDR3: CASSVVRGTEAFF
D: .
J: TRBJ1-1
V: TRBV9
size: .

DNA: TGTGCCAGCTCACCACCGTCAGGTCCCTATGGCTACACCTTC
CDR3: CASSPPSGPYGYTF
D: .
J: TRBJ1-2
V: TRBV18
size: .

DNA: TGTGCCAGCAGAGAACAGGGGCGGGGGAGTGAAGCTTTCTTT
CDR3: CASREQGRGSEAFF
D: TRBD1
J: TRBJ1-1
V: TRBV2
size: .

DNA: TGCAGCGCGACTAGCGGCACAGATACGCAGTATTTT
CDR3: CSATSGTDTQYF
D: TRBD2
J: TRBJ2-3
V: TRBV29-1
size: .

DNA: TGTGCCAGCAGCCAAACGACAGGGGGCCTTGGAAATGAGCAGTTCTTC
CDR3: CASSQTTGGLGNEQFF
D: TRBD1
J: TRBJ2-1
V: TRBV7-2
size: .

DNA: TGTGCCAGCGGCAGACAGGGGGGAGCAGATACGCAGTATTTT
CDR3: CASGRQGGADTQYF
D: TRBD1
J: TRBJ2-3
V: TRBV7-2
size: .

DNA: TGTGCCAGCTCACCGTTGGGGACAGAAGCAAACTATGGCTACACCTTC
CDR3: CASSPLGTEANYGYTF
D: TRBD1
J: TRBJ1-2
V: TRBV18
size: .

DNA: TGTGCCAGCAGTCGGGACAGGGGCGCTGGCGAGCAGTACTTC
CDR3: CASSRDRGAGEQYF
D: TRBD1
J: TRBJ2-7
V: TRBV7-3
size: .

DNA: TGTGCCAGCAGCCCAGGTTATTCTGGCTCACCCCTCCACTTT
CDR3: CASSPGYSGSPLHF
D: .
J: TRBJ1-6
V: TRBV14
size: .

DNA: TGTGCCAGCAGCTTACGTCTGTGGGGACAGGGCGTGGCCGGGGAGCTGTTTTTT
CDR3: CASSLRLWGQGVAGELFF
D: TRBD1
J: TRBJ2-2
V: TRBV7-6
size: .

DNA: TGCGCCAGCAGCTTGGCCCCACGGGAGGACACTGAAGCTTTCTTT
CDR3: CASSLAPREDTEAFF
D: .
J: TRBJ1-1
V: TRBV5-1
size: .

DNA: TGTGCCAGTAGTAGCGGGGACAGGGAAGAGTACGAGCAGTACTTC
CDR3: CASSSGDREEYEQYF
D: TRBD1
J: TRBJ2-7
V: TRBV19
size: .

DNA: TGTGCCAGCAGCTTCATCGGGACAGCCACTGAAGCTTTCTTT
CDR3: CASSFIGTATEAFF
D: TRBD1
J: TRBJ1-1
V: TRBV7-2
size: .

DNA: TGCGCCAGCAGCCAAACTAGCGGGGGGGCCGATGAGCAGTACTTC
CDR3: CASSQTSGGADEQYF
D: TRBD2
J: TRBJ2-7
V: TRBV5-1
size: .

DNA: TGTGCCAGCAGCTTAGTCTCCGGACAGGGGGCCGGTTACGAGCAGTACTTC
CDR3: CASSLVSGQGAGYEQYF
D: TRBD1
J: TRBJ2-7
V: TRBV7-6
size: .

DNA: TGTGCCAGCAGTCCCGGACAGGGACCCGAGCAGTACTTC
CDR3: CASSPGQGPEQYF
D: TRBD1
J: TRBJ2-7
V: TRBV28
size: .

DNA: TGCGCCAGCAGCCTACAGACGGGAGTAAACACTGAAGCTTTCTTT
CDR3: CASSLQTGVNTEAFF
D: .
J: TRBJ1-1
V: TRBV4-1
size: .

DNA: TGTGCCAGCTCACCACTGGAACAGGGTTGGGCCTACGAGCAGTACTTC
CDR3: CASSPLEQGWAYEQYF
D: .
J: TRBJ2-7
V: TRBV18
size: .

DNA: TGTGCCAGCAGTACAGGGATTTCACCCCTACACTTT
CDR3: CASSTGISPLHF
D: .
J: TRBJ1-6
V: TRBV6-5
size: .

DNA: TGTGCCAGCAGCCCCCCGGGACAGGGTTCTGGGGCCAACGTCCTGACTTTC
CDR3: CASSPPGQGSGANVLTF
D: TRBD1
J: TRBJ2-6
V: TRBV7-9
size: .

DNA: TGTGCCAGCAGCTTAGCGGGACAGGGTTTAGACGAGCAGTACTTC
CDR3: CASSLAGQGLDEQYF
D: TRBD1
J: TRBJ2-7
V: TRBV7-2
size: .

DNA: TGTGCCAGCAGCCCCGATCACAGGGGGCTCGGGGAGCTGTTTTTT
CDR3: CASSPDHRGLGELFF
D: TRBD1
J: TRBJ2-2
V: TRBV9
size: .

DNA: TGTGCCAGCAGCCAAGTCGTCTCAGGGGGGACCTATGGCTACACCTTC
CDR3: CASSQVVSGGTYGYTF
D: TRBD1
J: TRBJ1-2
V: TRBV4-2
size: .

DNA: TGTGCCAGCAGCGTATCAGGATTGGGCGACACCATATATTTT
CDR3: CASSVSGLGDTIYF
D: .
J: TRBJ1-3
V: TRBV9
size: .

DNA: TGTGCCAGCAGTTTACTACTAGCGGAAGAGACCCAGTACTTC
CDR3: CASSLLLAEETQYF
D: TRBD2
J: TRBJ2-5
V: TRBV6-1
size: .

DNA: TGCGCCAGCAGCTGGACAGGGGGCCGAGAAAAACTGTTTTTT
CDR3: CASSWTGGREKLFF
D: TRBD1
J: TRBJ1-4
V: TRBV5-1
size: .

DNA: TGTGCCAGCAGCCCTAGCGGGGCGACTGAGACCCAGTACTTC
CDR3: CASSPSGATETQYF
D: TRBD2
J: TRBJ2-5
V: TRBV9
size: .

DNA: TGTGCCAGCGCAGTCCCGTCTGGGGCCAACGTCCTGACTTTC
CDR3: CASAVPSGANVLTF
D: .
J: TRBJ2-6
V: TRBV7-8
size: .

DNA: TGTGCCAGCAGTTACACTAACCAGAACACCGGGGAGCTGTTTTTT
CDR3: CASSYTNQNTGELFF
D: .
J: TRBJ2-2
V: TRBV6-5
size: .

DNA: TGTGCCATCGGGAGTAATGATGCCGGGGAGCTGTTTTTT
CDR3: CAIGSNDAGELFF
D: .
J: TRBJ2-2
V: TRBV10-3
size: .

DNA: TGTGCCAGCAGCTTAGAACAGATCACCGGGGAGCTGTTTTTT
CDR3: CASSLEQITGELFF
D: .
J: TRBJ2-2
V: TRBV7-9
size: .

DNA: TGTGCCAGCAGTTTTACAGGGGGCGTTATTCGAGGGAACACTGAAGCTTTCTTT
CDR3: CASSFTGGVIRGNTEAFF
D: TRBD1
J: TRBJ1-1
V: TRBV27
size: .

DNA: TGTGCCATTAACACAGGGGGCGGCCATGCCAAAAACATTCAGTACTTC
CDR3: CAINTGGGHAKNIQYF
D: TRBD1
J: TRBJ2-4
V: TRBV28
size: .

DNA: TGTGCCAGCAGGAACAGGGAATCCTACGAGCAGTACTTC
CDR3: CASRNRESYEQYF
D: .
J: TRBJ2-7
V: TRBV6-5
size: .

DNA: TGTGCCAGCAGCTACTGGGGAGCTAAATATGGCTACACCTTC
CDR3: CASSYWGAKYGYTF
D: .
J: TRBJ1-2
V: TRBV5-6
size: .

DNA: TGCGCCAGCAGCTTTACGGGGGGGTCCTACAATGAGCAGTTCTTC
CDR3: CASSFTGGSYNEQFF
D: TRBD2
J: TRBJ2-1
V: TRBV5-1
size: .

DNA: TGCGCCAGCAGCCAAGTTTTAGGTGGGGGGAACTATGGCTACACCTTC
CDR3: CASSQVLGGGNYGYTF
D: .
J: TRBJ1-2
V: TRBV4-1
size: .

DNA: TGTGCCAGCAGCCTAGTAGGGGGAACTGAAGCTTTCTTT
CDR3: CASSLVGGTEAFF
D: .
J: TRBJ1-1
V: TRBV11-2
size: .

DNA: TGTGCCAGCAGTTCCCTCGGGGGGACTAATGTGCAGTACTTC
CDR3: CASSSLGGTNVQYF
D: TRBD2
J: TRBJ2-7
V: TRBV11-2
size: .

DNA: TGTGCCAGCTTTAGCGGGAGGGGCTCCAACGAGCAGTACTTC
CDR3: CASFSGRGSNEQYF
D: TRBD2
J: TRBJ2-7
V: TRBV7-2
size: large

DNA: TGTGCCAGCAGCGGGGGACAGGTTCAAGAGACCCAGTACTTC
CDR3: CASSGGQVQETQYF
D: TRBD1
J: TRBJ2-5
V: TRBV9
size: .

DNA: TGTGCCAGCAGCCAACCGGGGGGAGGGGCGAAGAACAATGAGCAGTTCTTC
CDR3: CASSQPGGGAKNNEQFF
D: TRBD2
J: TRBJ2-1
V: TRBV4-2
size: .

DNA: TGTGCCAGCTCCAGCCGACAGGGACAAGAGACCCAGTACTTC
CDR3: CASSSRQGQETQYF
D: TRBD1
J: TRBJ2-5
V: TRBV18
size: .

DNA: TGTGCAGGCGGGGAGTCCCTCGGCTATGAGCAGTTCTTC
CDR3: CAGGESLGYEQFF
D: .
J: TRBJ2-1
V: TRBV7-2
size: .

DNA: TGTGCCAGCAGCTTACAGGGGGCGAACACTGAAGCTTTCTTT
CDR3: CASSLQGANTEAFF
D: TRBD1
J: TRBJ1-1
V: TRBV13
size: .

DNA: TGTGCCAGCAGCGTCCCCGGTTCTAGCGGGGGATTTGGCACAGATACGCAGTATTTT
CDR3: CASSVPGSSGGFGTDTQYF
D: TRBD2
J: TRBJ2-3
V: TRBV9
size: .

DNA: TGTGCCAGCAGCTTAAGGGGAACAGGGGGGATAAGCAATCAGCCCCAGCATTTT
CDR3: CASSLRGTGGISNQPQHF
D: TRBD1
J: TRBJ1-5
V: TRBV7-2
size: .

DNA: TGTGCCAGCTCACCGAGTCTGACCTACGAGCAGTACTTC
CDR3: CASSPSLTYEQYF
D: .
J: TRBJ2-7
V: TRBV18
size: .

DNA: TGTGCCAGCAGAGGAGCGGACGGCAGCACAGATACGCAGTATTTT
CDR3: CASRGADGSTDTQYF
D: .
J: TRBJ2-3
V: TRBV6-4
size: .

DNA: TGTGCCAGCAGCTTAGTCGGGGGAATTTCCTACGAGCAGTACTTC
CDR3: CASSLVGGISYEQYF
D: .
J: TRBJ2-7
V: TRBV7-2
size: .